The subject of this entry is one T cell receptor beta chain. This sample is drawn from a study of response to subunit inactivated influenza vaccine. Per the germline V gene, CDR1 is GTSNPN and CDR2 is SVGIG (reference sequence). The CDR3 totals 17 residues. V was clipped by 0 bases and J by 1 base, with 18 bases between them. TCRdb used MiXCR to reprocess the RT-PCR reads, holding one entry per CDR3 protein. The table lists hundreds of thousands of distinct CDR3 sequences, roughly 13% of them singletons. The sequences come from PBMCs from blood, collected around 15 days before vaccination. The chain couples TRBV30 to TRBJ2-5; D gene ambiguous. The receptor's source is a man aged 50-59 years who received an inactivated influenza vaccine. The CDR3 sequence: CAWSVSPRVQLQETQYF. The CDR3, as DNA: TGTGCCTGGAGTGTAAGTCCCCGGGTACAGCTCCAAGAGACCCAGTACTTC.